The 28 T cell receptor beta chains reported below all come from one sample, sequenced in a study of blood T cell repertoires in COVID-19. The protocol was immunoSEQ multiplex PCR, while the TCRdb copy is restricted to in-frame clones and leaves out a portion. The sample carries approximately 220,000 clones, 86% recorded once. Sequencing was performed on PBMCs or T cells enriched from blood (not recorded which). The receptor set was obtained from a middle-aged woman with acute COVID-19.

CDR3 bases: TGTGCCAGCAGTGAAGCGTGGGCAGAACGAGACACCATATATTTT. It codes for CASSEAWAERDTIYF. The chain uses TRBV6-1 and TRBJ1-3; D is unclear. V was pared by 0 bases and J by 8 bases, with 14 bases between. Germline assignment: CDR1 MNHNS and CDR2 SASEGT. The CDR3 totals 15 residues.

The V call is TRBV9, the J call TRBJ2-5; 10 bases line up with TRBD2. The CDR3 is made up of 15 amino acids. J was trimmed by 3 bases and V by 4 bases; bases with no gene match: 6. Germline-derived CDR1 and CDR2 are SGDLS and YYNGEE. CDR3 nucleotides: TGTGCCAGCAGCTACACAGCGGGGGGGGAAGAGACCCAGTACTTC. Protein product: CASSYTAGGEETQYF. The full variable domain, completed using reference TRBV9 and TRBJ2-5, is DSGVTQTPKHLITATGQRVTLRCSPRSGDLSVYWYQQSLDQGLQFLIQYYNGEERAKGNILERFSAQQFPDLHSELNLSSLELGDSALYFCASSYTAGGEETQYFGPGTRLLVL.

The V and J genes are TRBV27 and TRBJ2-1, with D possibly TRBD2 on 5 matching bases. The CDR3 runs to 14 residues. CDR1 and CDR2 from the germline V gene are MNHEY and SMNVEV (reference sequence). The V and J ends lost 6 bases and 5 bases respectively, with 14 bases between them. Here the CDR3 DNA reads TGTGCCAGCAGCCCCCCCGGGGTAAACAATGAGCAGTTCTTC. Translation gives CASSPPGVNNEQFF.

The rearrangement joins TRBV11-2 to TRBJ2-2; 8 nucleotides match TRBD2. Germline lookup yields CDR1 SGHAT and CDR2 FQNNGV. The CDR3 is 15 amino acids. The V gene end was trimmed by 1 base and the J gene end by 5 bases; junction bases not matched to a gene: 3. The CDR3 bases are TGTGCCAGCAGCTTAGGTCCTAGCGGGACCGGGGAGCTGTTTTTT. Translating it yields CASSLGPSGTGELFF.

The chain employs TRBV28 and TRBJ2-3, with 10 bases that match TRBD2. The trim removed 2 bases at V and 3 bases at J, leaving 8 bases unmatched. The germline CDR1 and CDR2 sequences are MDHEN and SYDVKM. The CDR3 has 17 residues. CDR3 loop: CASSLKVLAGITDTQYF. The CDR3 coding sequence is TGTGCCAGCAGTTTAAAGGTACTAGCGGGAATAACAGATACGCAGTATTTT.

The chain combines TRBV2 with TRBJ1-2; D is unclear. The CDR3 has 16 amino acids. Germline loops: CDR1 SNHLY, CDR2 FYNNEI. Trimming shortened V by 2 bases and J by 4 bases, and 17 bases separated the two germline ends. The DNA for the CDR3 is TGTGCCAGCAGTGAATCAAGCGGAGCGCTTGGCTATGGCTACACCTTC. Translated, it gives CASSESSGALGYGYTF.

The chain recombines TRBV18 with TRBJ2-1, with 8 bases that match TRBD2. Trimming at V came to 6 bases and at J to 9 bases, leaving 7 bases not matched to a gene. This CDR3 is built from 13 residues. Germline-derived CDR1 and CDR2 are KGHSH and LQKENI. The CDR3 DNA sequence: TGTGCCAGCTCCGGTCTCCGGGGGGGTGAGCAGTTCTTC. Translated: CASSGLRGGEQFF.

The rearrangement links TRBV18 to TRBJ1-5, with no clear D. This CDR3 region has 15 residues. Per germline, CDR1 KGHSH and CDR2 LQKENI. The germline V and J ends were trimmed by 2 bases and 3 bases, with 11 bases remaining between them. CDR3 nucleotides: TGTGCCAGCTCACCAAGGCAGGATCCCAATCAGCCCCAGCATTTT. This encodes CASSPRQDPNQPQHF. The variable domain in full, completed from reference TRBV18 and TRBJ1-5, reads NAGVMQNPRHLVRRRGQEARLRCSPMKGHSHVYWYRQLPEEGLKFMVYLQKENIIDESGMPKERFSAEFPKEGPSILRIQQVVRGDSAAYFCASSPRQDPNQPQHFGDGTRLSIL.

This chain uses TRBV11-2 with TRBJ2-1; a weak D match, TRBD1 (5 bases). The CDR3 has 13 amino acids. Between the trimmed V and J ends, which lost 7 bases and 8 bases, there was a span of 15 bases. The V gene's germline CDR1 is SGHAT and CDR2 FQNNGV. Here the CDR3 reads CASTPGLLDEQFF. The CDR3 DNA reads TGTGCCAGCACCCCAGGGCTTCTGGATGAGCAGTTCTTC.

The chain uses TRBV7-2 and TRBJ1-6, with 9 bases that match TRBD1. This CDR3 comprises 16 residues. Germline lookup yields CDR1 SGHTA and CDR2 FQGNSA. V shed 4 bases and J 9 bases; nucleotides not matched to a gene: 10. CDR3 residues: CASSSRTGVSGSPLHF. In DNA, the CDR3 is TGTGCCAGCAGCTCGAGGACAGGGGTGTCGGGTTCACCCCTCCACTTT.

CDR3 amino acids: CASSSGRDFRETQYF. CDR3 nucleotide sequence: TGTGCCAGCAGCTCCGGACGGGACTTTCGAGAGACCCAGTACTTC. The rearrangement uses TRBV7-9 and TRBJ2-5; TRBD2 is a possible D gene (6 bases). The CDR3 loop spans 15 amino acids. In germline, CDR1 is SEHNR, CDR2 FQNEAQ (reference sequence). V lost 4 bases and J lost 4, with 16 bases in between.

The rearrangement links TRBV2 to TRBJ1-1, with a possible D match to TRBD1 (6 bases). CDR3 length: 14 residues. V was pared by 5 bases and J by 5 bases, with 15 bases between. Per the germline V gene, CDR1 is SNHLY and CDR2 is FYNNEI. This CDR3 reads CASSLRERGTEAFF. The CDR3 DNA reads TGTGCCAGCAGTCTTAGGGAGAGGGGGACTGAAGCTTTCTTT.

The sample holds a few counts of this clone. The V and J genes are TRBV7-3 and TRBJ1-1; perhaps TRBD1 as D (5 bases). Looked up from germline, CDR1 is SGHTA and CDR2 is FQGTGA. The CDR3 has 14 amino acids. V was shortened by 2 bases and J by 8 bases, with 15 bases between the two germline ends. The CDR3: CASSLVSGKGEAFF. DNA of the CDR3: TGTGCCAGCAGCTTAGTCTCAGGGAAGGGGGAAGCTTTCTTT.

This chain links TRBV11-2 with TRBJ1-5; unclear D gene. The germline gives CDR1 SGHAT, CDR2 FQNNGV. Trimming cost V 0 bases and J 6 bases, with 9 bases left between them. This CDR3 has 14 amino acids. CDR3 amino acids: CASSLDLRGQPQHF. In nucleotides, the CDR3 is TGTGCCAGCAGCTTAGATCTGAGAGGTCAGCCCCAGCATTTT.

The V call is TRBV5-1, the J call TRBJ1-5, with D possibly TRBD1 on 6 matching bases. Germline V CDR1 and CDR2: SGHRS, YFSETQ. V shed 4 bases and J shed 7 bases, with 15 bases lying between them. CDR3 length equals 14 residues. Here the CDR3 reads CASSPLQGSQPQHF. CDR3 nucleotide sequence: TGCGCCAGCAGCCCGTTACAGGGTAGCCAGCCCCAGCATTTT.

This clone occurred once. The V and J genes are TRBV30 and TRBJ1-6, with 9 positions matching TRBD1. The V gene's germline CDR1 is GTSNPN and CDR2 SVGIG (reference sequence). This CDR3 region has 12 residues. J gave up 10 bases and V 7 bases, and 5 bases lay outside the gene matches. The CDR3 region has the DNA TGTGCCTCCGGGACAGGGCGGTCACCCCTCCACTTT. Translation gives CASGTGRSPLHF.

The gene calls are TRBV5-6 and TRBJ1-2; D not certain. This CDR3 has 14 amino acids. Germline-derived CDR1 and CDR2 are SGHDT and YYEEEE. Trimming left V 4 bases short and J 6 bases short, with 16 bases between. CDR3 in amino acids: CASSPRIESHGYTF. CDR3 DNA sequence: TGTGCCAGCAGCCCCCGAATAGAATCGCATGGCTACACCTTC.

CDR3 nucleotides: TGTGCCACCCGACAGGGCTCTGGAAACACCATATATTTT. Protein product: CATRQGSGNTIYF. The chain is built from TRBV6-5 and TRBJ1-3; 7 bases are a match to TRBD1. This CDR3 is 13 amino acids long. CDR1 is MNHEY, CDR2 SVGAGI, per germline. After removal of 10 bases from V and 0 bases from J, the junction contained 3 bases not matched to a gene.

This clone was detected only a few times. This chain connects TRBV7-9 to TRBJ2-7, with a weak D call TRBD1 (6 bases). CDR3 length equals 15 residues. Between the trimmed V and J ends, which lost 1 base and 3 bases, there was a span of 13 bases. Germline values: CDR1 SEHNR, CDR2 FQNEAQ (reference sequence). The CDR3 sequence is CASSLVMGHHYEQYF. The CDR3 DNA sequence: TGTGCCAGCAGCTTAGTAATGGGACACCACTACGAGCAGTACTTC. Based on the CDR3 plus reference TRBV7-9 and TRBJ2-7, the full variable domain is DTGVSQNPRHKITKRGQNVTFRCDPISEHNRLYWYRQTLGQGPEFLTYFQNEAQLEKSRLLSDRFSAERPKGSFSTLEIQRTEQGDSAMYLCASSLVMGHHYEQYFGPGTRLTVT.

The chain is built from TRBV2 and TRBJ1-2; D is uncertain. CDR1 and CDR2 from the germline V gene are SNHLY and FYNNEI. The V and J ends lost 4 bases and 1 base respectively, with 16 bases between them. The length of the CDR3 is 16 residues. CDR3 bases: TGTGCCAGCAGTGGTTCGCGGGGAACCATTAACTATGGCTACACCTTC. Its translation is CASSGSRGTINYGYTF.

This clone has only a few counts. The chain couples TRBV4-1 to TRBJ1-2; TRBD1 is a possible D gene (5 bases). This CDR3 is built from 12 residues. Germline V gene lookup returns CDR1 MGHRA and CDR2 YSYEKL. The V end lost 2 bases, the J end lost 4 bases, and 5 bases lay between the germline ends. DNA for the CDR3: TGCGCCAGCAGCCAAACAGGCTATGGCTACACCTTC. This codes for CASSQTGYGYTF.

CDR3 protein: CASSSDREQFF. In DNA form, the CDR3 reads TGTGCCAGCAGCTCGGACAGGGAGCAGTTCTTC. This chain uses TRBV7-9 with TRBJ2-1; 7 bases line up with TRBD1. This CDR3 contains 11 residues. Germline lookup yields CDR1 SEHNR and CDR2 FQNEAQ (reference sequence). Unmatched junction bases numbered 1, after V lost 4 bases and J lost 10 bases. Variable domain in full (rest from reference TRBV7-9 and TRBJ2-1): DTGVSQNPRHKITKRGQNVTFRCDPISEHNRLYWYRQTLGQGPEFLTYFQNEAQLEKSRLLSDRFSAERPKGSFSTLEIQRTEQGDSAMYLCASSSDREQFFGPGTRLTVL.

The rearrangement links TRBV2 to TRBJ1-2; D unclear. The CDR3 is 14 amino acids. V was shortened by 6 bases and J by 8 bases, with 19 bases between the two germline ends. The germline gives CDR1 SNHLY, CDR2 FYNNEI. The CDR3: CASSGLISREGYTF. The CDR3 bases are TGTGCCAGCAGCGGCCTAATCTCGAGGGAAGGCTACACCTTC.

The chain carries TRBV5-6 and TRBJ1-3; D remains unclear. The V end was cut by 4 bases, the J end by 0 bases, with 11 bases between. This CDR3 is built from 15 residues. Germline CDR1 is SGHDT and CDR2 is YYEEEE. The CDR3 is CASSLDWSSGNTIYF. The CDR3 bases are TGTGCCAGCAGCCTCGACTGGAGCTCTGGAAACACCATATATTTT.

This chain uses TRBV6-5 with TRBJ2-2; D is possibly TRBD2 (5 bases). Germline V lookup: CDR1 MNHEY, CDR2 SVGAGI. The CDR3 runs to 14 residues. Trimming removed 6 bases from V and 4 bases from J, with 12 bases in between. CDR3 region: CASSQIGVTGELFF. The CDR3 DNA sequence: TGTGCCAGCAGCCAGATCGGGGTCACCGGGGAGCTGTTTTTT.

The CDR3: CASSPAATDRVTGELFF. In nucleotides, the CDR3 is TGTGCCAGCAGCCCAGCCGCAACGGACAGGGTAACTGGGGAGCTGTTTTTT. The chain uses TRBV3-1 (or the pseudogene TRBV3-2) and TRBJ2-2, with TRBD1 identical over 8 bases. V dropped 4 bases and J dropped 8; count of bases not matched to a gene: 15. The germline V gene encodes CDR1 LGHDT and CDR2 YNNKEL (reference sequence). This CDR3 is built from 17 residues.

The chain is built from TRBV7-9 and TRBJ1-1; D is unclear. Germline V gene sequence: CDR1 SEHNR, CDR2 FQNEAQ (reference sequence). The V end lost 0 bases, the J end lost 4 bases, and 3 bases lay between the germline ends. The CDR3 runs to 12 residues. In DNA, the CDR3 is TGTGCCAGCAGCTTAGCCGTCACTGAAGCTTTCTTT. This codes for CASSLAVTEAFF.

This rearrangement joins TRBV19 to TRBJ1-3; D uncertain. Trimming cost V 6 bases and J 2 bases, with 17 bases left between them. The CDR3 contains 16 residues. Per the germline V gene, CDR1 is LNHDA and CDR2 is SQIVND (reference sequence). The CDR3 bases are TGTGCCAGTAGCAATATACTCGCTTCGCCTGGAAACACCATATATTTT. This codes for CASSNILASPGNTIYF.